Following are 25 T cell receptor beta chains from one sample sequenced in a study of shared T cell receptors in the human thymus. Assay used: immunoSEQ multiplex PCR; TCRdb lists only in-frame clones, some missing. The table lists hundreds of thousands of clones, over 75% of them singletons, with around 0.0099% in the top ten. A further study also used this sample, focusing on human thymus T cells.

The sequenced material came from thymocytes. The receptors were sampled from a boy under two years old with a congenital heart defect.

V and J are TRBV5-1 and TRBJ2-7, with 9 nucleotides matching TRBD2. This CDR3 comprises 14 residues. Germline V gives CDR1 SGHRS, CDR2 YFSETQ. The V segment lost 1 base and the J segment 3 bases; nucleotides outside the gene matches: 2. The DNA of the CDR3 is TGCGCCAGCAGCTTGTCGACTAGCGGCTACGAGCAGTACTTC. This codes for CASSLSTSGYEQYF.

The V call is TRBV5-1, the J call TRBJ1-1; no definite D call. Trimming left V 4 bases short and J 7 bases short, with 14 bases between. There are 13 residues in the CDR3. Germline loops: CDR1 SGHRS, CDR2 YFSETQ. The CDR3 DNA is TGCGCCAGCAGCCACCCTGGAGGAATTGAAGCTTTCTTT. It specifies CASSHPGGIEAFF.

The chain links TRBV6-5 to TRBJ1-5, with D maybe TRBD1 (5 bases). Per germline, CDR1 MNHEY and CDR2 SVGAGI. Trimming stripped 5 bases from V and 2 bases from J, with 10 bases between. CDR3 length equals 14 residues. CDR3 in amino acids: CASSHAGGNQPQHF. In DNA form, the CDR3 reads TGTGCCAGCAGTCACGCGGGGGGCAATCAGCCCCAGCATTTT.

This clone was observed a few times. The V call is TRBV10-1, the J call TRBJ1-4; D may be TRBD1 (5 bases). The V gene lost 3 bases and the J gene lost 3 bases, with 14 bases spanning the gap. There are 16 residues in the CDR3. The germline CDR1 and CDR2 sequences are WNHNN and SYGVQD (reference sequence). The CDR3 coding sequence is TGCGCCAGCAGTGAACCTCCAGGGTCTTCTAATGAAAAACTGTTTTTT. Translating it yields CASSEPPGSSNEKLFF.

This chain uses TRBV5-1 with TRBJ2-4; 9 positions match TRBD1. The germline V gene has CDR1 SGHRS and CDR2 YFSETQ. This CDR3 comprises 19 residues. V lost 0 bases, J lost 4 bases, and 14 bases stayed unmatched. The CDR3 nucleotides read TGCGCCAGCAGCTTGGCCGAGTGGAGGACAGGGGATAGGAAAAACATTCAGTACTTC. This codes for CASSLAEWRTGDRKNIQYF.

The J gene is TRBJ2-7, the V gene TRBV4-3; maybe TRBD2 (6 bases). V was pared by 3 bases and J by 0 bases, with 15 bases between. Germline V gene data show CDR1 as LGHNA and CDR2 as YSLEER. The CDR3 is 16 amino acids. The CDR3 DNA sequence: TGCGCCAGCAGCCAGTCACCCGGGACTGCCTCCTACGAGCAGTACTTC. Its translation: CASSQSPGTASYEQYF.

The CDR3 bases are TGTGCCAGCAGCGAGGACAGGGCCCAGAACACTGAAGCTTTCTTT. This translates into CASSEDRAQNTEAFF. This rearrangement joins TRBV5-6 to TRBJ1-1, with 8 nucleotides matching TRBD1. Trimming removed 4 bases from V and 1 base from J; junction bases left unmatched: 6. Germline V gives CDR1 SGHDT, CDR2 YYEEEE. The CDR3 sequence is 15 residues long.

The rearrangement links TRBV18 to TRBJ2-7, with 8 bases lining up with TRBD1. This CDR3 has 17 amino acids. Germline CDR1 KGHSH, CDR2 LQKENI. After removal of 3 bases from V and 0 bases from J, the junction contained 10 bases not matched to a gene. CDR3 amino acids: CASSPRAGDRSSYEQYF. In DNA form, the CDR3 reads TGTGCCAGCTCACCGAGGGCCGGGGACAGGAGCTCCTACGAGCAGTACTTC. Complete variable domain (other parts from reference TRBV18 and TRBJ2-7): NAGVMQNPRHLVRRRGQEARLRCSPMKGHSHVYWYRQLPEEGLKFMVYLQKENIIDESGMPKERFSAEFPKEGPSILRIQQVVRGDSAAYFCASSPRAGDRSSYEQYFGPGTRLTVT.

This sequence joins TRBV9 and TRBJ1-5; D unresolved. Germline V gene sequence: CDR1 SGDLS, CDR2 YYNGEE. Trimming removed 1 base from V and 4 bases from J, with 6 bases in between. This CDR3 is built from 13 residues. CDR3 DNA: TGTGCCAGCAGCGTAAGCCCAAATCAGCCCCAGCATTTT. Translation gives CASSVSPNQPQHF.

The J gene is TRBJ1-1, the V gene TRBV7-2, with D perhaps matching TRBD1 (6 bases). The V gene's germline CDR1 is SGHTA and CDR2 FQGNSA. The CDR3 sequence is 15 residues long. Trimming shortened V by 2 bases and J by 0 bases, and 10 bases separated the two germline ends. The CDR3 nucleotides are TGTGCCAGCAGCTTACGTTGGGGGCTGAACACTGAAGCTTTCTTT. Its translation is CASSLRWGLNTEAFF.

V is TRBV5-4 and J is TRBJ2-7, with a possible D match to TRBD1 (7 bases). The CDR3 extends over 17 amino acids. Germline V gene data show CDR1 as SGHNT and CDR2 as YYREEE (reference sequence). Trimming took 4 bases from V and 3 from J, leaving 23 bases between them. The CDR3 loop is CASSPAPRGAFSYEQYF. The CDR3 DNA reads TGTGCCAGCAGCCCAGCGCCCAGGGGGGCCTTCAGCTACGAGCAGTACTTC.

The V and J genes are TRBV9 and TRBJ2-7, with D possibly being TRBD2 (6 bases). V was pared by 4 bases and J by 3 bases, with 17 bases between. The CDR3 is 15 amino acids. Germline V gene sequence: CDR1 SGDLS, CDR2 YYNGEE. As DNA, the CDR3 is TGTGCCAGCAGCCCCCGCCCTAGCGAAAACTACGAGCAGTACTTC. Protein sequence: CASSPRPSENYEQYF.

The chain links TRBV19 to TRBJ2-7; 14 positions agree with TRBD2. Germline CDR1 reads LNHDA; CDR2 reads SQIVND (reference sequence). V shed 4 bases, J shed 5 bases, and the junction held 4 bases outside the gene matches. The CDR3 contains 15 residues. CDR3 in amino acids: CASSKGLAGVHEQYF. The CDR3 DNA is TGTGCCAGTAGTAAGGGACTAGCGGGAGTCCACGAGCAGTACTTC.

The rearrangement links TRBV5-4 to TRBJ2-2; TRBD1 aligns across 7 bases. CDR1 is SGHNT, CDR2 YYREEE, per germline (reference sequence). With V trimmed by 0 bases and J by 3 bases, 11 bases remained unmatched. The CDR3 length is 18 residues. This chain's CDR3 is CASSLAVPTGSDTGELFF. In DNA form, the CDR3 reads TGTGCCAGCAGCTTGGCCGTCCCGACAGGGTCGGACACCGGGGAGCTGTTTTTT.

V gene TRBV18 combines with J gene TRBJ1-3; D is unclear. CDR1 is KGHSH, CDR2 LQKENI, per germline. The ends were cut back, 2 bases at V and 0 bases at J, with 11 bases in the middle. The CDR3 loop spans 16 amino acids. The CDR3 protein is CASSPILGSSGNTIYF. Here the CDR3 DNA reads TGTGCCAGCTCACCAATCCTTGGCAGCTCTGGAAACACCATATATTTT.

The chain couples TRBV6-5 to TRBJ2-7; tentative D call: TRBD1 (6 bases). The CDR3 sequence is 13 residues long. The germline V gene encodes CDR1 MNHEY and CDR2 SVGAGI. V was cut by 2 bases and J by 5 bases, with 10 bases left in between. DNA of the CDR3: TGTGCCAGCAGTTACAACAGGGAGCACGAGCAGTACTTC. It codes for CASSYNREHEQYF.

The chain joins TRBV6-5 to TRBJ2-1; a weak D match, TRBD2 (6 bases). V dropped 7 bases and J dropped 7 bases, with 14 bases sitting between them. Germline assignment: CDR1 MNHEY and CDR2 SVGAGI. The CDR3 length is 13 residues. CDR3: CASTLGGPNEQFF. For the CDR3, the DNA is TGTGCCAGCACTCTGGGGGGACCGAATGAGCAGTTCTTC.

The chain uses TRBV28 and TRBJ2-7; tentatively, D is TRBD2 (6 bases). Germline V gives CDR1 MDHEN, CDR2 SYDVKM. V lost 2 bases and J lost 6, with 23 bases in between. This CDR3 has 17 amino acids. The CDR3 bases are TGTGCCAGCAGTTTAAGGCCGTCGCCGGGGGTTTTTTGCGAGCAGTACTTC. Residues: CASSLRPSPGVFCEQYF. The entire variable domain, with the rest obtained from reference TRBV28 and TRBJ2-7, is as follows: DVKVTQSSRYLVKRTGEKVFLECVQDMDHENMFWYRQDPGLGLRLIYFSYDVKMKEKGDIPEGYSVSREKKERFSLILESASTNQTSMYLCASSLRPSPGVFCEQYFGPGTRLTVT.

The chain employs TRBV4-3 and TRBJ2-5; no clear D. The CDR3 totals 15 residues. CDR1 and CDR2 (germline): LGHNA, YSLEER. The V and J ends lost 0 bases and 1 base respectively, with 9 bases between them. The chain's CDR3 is CASSQDLAGQETQYF. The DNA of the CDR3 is TGCGCCAGCAGCCAAGATTTGGCAGGCCAAGAGACCCAGTACTTC.

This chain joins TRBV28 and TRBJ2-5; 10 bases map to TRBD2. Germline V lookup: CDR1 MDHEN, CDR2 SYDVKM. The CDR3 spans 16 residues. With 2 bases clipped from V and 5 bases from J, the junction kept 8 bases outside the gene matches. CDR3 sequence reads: CASSLREREGRETQYF. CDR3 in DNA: TGTGCCAGCAGTTTAAGGGAGCGGGAGGGCCGGGAGACCCAGTACTTC.

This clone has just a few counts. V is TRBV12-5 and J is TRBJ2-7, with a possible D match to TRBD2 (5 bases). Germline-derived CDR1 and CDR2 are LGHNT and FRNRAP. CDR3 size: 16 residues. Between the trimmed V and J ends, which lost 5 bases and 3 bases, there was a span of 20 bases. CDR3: CASGLNLRLGGYEQYF. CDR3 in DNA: TGTGCTAGTGGTCTGAACCTCAGGTTAGGAGGCTACGAGCAGTACTTC.

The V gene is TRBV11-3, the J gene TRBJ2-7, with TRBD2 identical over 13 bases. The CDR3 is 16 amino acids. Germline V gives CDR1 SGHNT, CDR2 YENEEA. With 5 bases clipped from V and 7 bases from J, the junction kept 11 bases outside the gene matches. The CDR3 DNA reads TGTGCCAGCAGCCCTCCCGGGACTAGCGGGATGGAAGAGCAGTACTTC. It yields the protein CASSPPGTSGMEEQYF.

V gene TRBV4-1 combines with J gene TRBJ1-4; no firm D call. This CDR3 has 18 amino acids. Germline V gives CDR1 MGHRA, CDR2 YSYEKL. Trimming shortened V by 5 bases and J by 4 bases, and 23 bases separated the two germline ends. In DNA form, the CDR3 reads TGCGCCAGCAGCTACTTCCTCCCCCGGGGTTTAGTTAATGAAAAACTGTTTTTT. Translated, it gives CASSYFLPRGLVNEKLFF.

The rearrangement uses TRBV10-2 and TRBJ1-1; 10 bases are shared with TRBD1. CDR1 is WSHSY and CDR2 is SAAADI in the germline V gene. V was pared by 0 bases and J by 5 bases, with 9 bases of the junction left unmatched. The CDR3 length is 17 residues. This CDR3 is CASSESYPGQGRTEAFF. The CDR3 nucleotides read TGCGCCAGCAGTGAGTCATACCCGGGACAGGGGAGAACTGAAGCTTTCTTT.

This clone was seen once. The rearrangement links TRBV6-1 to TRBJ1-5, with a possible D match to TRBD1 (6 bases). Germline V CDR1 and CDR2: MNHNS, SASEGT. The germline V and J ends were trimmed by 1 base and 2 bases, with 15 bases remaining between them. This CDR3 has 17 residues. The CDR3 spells CASSEGRQELGNQPQHF. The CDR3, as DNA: TGTGCCAGCAGTGAAGGTAGACAGGAATTGGGCAATCAGCCCCAGCATTTT.